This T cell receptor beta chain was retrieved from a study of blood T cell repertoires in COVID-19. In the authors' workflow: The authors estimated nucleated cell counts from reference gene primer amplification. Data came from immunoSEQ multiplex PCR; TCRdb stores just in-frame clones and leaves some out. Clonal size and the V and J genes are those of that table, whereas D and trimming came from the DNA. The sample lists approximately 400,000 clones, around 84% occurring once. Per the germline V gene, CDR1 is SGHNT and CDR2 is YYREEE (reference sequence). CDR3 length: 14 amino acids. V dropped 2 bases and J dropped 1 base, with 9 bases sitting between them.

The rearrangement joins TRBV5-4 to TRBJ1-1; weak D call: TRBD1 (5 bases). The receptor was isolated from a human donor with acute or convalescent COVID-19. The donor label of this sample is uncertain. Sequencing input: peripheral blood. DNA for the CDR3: TGTGCCAGCAGCTTTCAGGGATCGAACACTGAAGCTTTCTTT. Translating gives CASSFQGSNTEAFF.